This passage covers 27 T cell receptor beta chains from one sample sequenced in a study of T cells in Graves' hyperthyroidism and ophthalmopathy (dated by TCRdb to the late 2010s). Library preparation was by multiplex PCR. Sequenced on an Illumina HiSeq 2000. TCR beta CDR3 regions were amplified from RNA transcripts. For the first round of RT-PCR on the TCR CDR3, the HTBI primer set was used together with the Qiagen OneStep RT-PCR kit. TCRdb ran its own pipeline on the public reads, namely fastp trimming at Q25 and MiXCR clone calling, and kept in-frame beta chains. Duplicate CDR3 protein sequences are folded into a single record with the most common DNA and genes. The sample table lists 470,000 or so distinct CDR3 sequences, roughly 20% of them with a count of one. The top ten constitute approximately 26% of the sample. The sequenced sample consisted of blood. Every receptor here comes from a man aged 18 to 29 with Graves' hyperthyroidism.

The chain carries TRBV20-1 and TRBJ2-5; D may be TRBD1 (7 bases). CDR1 is DFQATT and CDR2 is SNEGSKA in the germline V gene (reference sequence). V was clipped by 3 bases and J by 0 bases, with 14 bases between them. The CDR3 is 15 residues long. CDR3 residues: CSARGGQVYQETQYF. The CDR3 coding sequence is TGCAGTGCTAGGGGAGGACAGGTGTACCAAGAGACCCAGTACTTC.

The table lists this clonotype with a few counts. This chain links TRBV2 with TRBJ2-4; D unresolved. CDR3 length: 16 residues. The ends were cut back, 6 bases at V and 3 bases at J, with 18 bases in the middle. Per the germline V gene, CDR1 is SNHLY and CDR2 is FYNNEI. The CDR3 coding sequence is TGTGCCAGCAGATCCGGACCGCCGCTCATCAAAAACATTCAGTACTTC. Translated, it gives CASRSGPPLIKNIQYF.

In its sample, this clonotype was seen many times. An end of the junction differs from the germline gene, which may be a read error. The rearrangement joins TRBV5-1 to TRBJ1-2, with unresolved D. Germline loops: CDR1 SGHRS, CDR2 YFSETQ. The CDR3 spans 14 residues. CDR3 region: CASSLDGPDYGYTF. The CDR3, as DNA: TGCGCCAGCAGTTTGGACGGACCAGACTATGGCTACACCTTC.

This clonotype was observed many times. V usage is TRBV5-1 and J usage is TRBJ1-2; D remains unclear. Germline CDR1 is SGHRS and CDR2 is YFSETQ. This CDR3 comprises 14 residues. Trimming took off 0 bases at V and 1 base at J, with 7 bases between the two ends. The CDR3 protein is CASSLGRINYGYTF. CDR3 DNA sequence: TGCGCCAGCAGCTTGGGGCGGATTAACTATGGCTACACCTTC.

This clonotype showed up many times. This sequence joins TRBV12-3 or TRBV12-4 and TRBJ1-1; D is unclear. The CDR3 has 16 amino acids. Trimming removed 1 base from V and 7 bases from J, with 19 bases in between. CDR3 sequence (DNA): TGTGCCAGCAGTTTAGGACGGCGCCCAACATTTAGTGAAGCTTTCTTT. Translation gives CASSLGRRPTFSEAFF.

This clonotype has a count of ten or more. The chain recombines TRBV28 with TRBJ1-5, with 8 positions matching TRBD1. CDR3 length: 15 residues. With 5 bases clipped from V and 5 bases from J, the junction kept 8 bases outside the gene matches. The germline V gene has CDR1 MDHEN and CDR2 SYDVKM. This chain's CDR3 is CASSPTGAGDQPQHF. In nucleotides, the CDR3 is TGTGCCAGCAGTCCGACAGGGGCCGGGGATCAGCCCCAGCATTTT.

This clonotype was found many times. The J gene is TRBJ1-1, the V gene TRBV20-1, with a weak D call TRBD1 (6 bases). Looked up from germline, CDR1 is DFQATT and CDR2 is SNEGSKA (reference sequence). Trimming took off 1 base at V and 4 bases at J, with 13 bases between the two ends. This CDR3 spans 14 amino acids. The CDR3 sequence is CSARGGRFITEAFF. Written as DNA, the CDR3 is TGCAGTGCTAGAGGGGGGCGGTTCATCACTGAAGCTTTCTTT.

CDR3 bases: TGTGCCAGCAGTTTTATGAACGGGAACCCGAACACTGAAGCTTTCTTT. This gives the protein CASSFMNGNPNTEAFF. The gene calls are TRBV28 and TRBJ1-1; D not certain. This CDR3 comprises 16 residues. From germline, CDR1 is MDHEN and CDR2 SYDVKM. Trimming cost V 3 bases and J 1 base, with 15 bases left between them.

This clonotype was found many times. At one end, the junction sequence differs from germline, possibly due to a read error. The gene calls are TRBV5-1 and TRBJ2-2; D may be TRBD1 (6 bases). The CDR3 consists of 15 residues. Germline lookup yields CDR1 SGHRS and CDR2 YFSETQ. The CDR3 protein is CASSPRTANTGELFF. DNA of the CDR3: TGTGCCAGCAGCCCAAGGACAGCGAACACCGGGGAGCTGTTTTTT.

This clonotype was seen at least ten times. The genes are TRBV30 and TRBJ1-2; 8 bases agree with TRBD1. V shed 5 bases, J shed 7 bases, and the junction held 3 bases outside the gene matches. Germline CDR1 and CDR2: GTSNPN and SVGIG (reference sequence). This CDR3 region has 11 residues. Written as DNA, the CDR3 is TGTGCCTGGGGGGACAGGCTTGGCTACACCTTC. This codes for CAWGDRLGYTF.

In its sample, this clonotype was seen many times. The J gene is TRBJ2-2, the V gene TRBV12-3 or TRBV12-4; 8 nucleotides align to TRBD2. Losses at the gene ends were 6 bases for V and 6 bases for J; bases not matched to a gene: 18. This CDR3 is built from 18 residues. The CDR3 loop reads CASSNRPPGLVIPGELFF. The CDR3 nucleotides read TGTGCCAGCAGCAACCGCCCGCCGGGACTAGTAATTCCCGGGGAGCTGTTTTTT.

The chain employs TRBV10-3 and TRBJ1-2; 7 bases are shared with TRBD1. The CDR3 extends over 12 amino acids. Germline values: CDR1 ENHRY, CDR2 SYGVKD. Trimming cost V 5 bases and J 8 bases; bases outside gene matches: 5. The CDR3: CAISTGEGGYTF. The CDR3 DNA reads as TGTGCCATCAGTACAGGGGAAGGGGGCTACACCTTC.

This clonotype was detected ten times or more. The junction departs from germline at one end; a sequencing error may be responsible. The rearrangement uses TRBV11-1 and TRBJ1-1; possibly TRBD1 for D (6 bases). This CDR3 has 15 residues. Germline lookup yields CDR1 SGHAT and CDR2 FQDESV (reference sequence). The CDR3 nucleotides are TGCGCCAGCAGCTTGATTCGGGGAGGGGGCACTGAAGCTTTCTTT. Its protein product is CASSLIRGGGTEAFF.

This clonotype was found many times. This chain joins TRBV12-3 or TRBV12-4 and TRBJ2-5; 14 bases are a match to TRBD2. The CDR3 totals 16 residues. V gave up 5 bases and J gave up 7 bases; unmatched junction bases: 9. The chain's CDR3 is CASSPKGLAGERTQYF. The DNA for the CDR3 is TGTGCCAGCAGTCCTAAGGGACTAGCGGGGGAAAGGACCCAGTACTTC.

This clonotype was seen repeatedly, ten times or more. The rearrangement uses TRBV6-5 and TRBJ2-5; the D gene could be TRBD1 or TRBD2 (5 bases each). Trimming pared 6 bases from V and 5 bases from J, leaving 19 bases between. The CDR3 has 15 residues. Germline V lookup: CDR1 MNHEY, CDR2 SVGAGI. CDR3 nucleotides: TGTGCCAGCAGACGGGACGGCCCTGGATGGGAGACCCAGTACTTC. It codes for CASRRDGPGWETQYF.

This clonotype was detected many times. This chain links TRBV29-1 with TRBJ2-5; no definite D call. V shed 4 bases and J shed 5 bases, with 14 bases lying between them. The CDR3 has 13 residues. Germline V gene data show CDR1 as SQVTM and CDR2 as ANQGSEA. CDR3 sequence reads: CSVGPSLMETQYF. In DNA form, the CDR3 reads TGCAGCGTTGGACCGTCCCTCATGGAGACCCAGTACTTC. Looking up the rest from reference TRBV29-1 and TRBJ2-5 gives the full variable domain: SAVISQKPSRDICQRGTSLTIQCQVDSQVTMMFWYRQQPGQSLTLIATANQGSEATYESGFVIDKFPISRPNLTFSTLTVSNMSPEDSSIYLCSVGPSLMETQYFGPGTRLLVL.

DNA of the CDR3: TGTGCCATCAGTCCCGGAGGGGGGAACACTGAAGCTTTCTTT. This gives the protein CAISPGGGNTEAFF. The V and J genes are TRBV10-3 and TRBJ1-1; D perhaps matches TRBD1 (6 bases). Germline-derived CDR1 and CDR2 are ENHRY and SYGVKD. The CDR3 totals 14 residues. Trimming shortened V by 5 bases and J by 1 base, and 11 bases separated the two germline ends.

This clonotype was detected ten times or more. The genes are TRBV5-1 and TRBJ2-7; D is ambiguous. There are 17 residues in the CDR3. V was shortened by 4 bases and J by 3 bases, with 23 bases between the two germline ends. Germline V CDR1 and CDR2: SGHRS, YFSETQ. The CDR3: CASSPSASAAVNYEQYF. CDR3 coding DNA: TGCGCCAGCAGCCCCTCTGCATCGGCAGCAGTTAACTACGAGCAGTACTTC.

The rearrangement uses TRBV6-9 and TRBJ1-2; 7 bases match TRBD1. The CDR3 spans 11 residues. With V trimmed by 2 bases and J by 12 bases, 3 bases remained unmatched. From germline, CDR1 is MNHGY and CDR2 SVAAGI. CDR3 nucleotide sequence: TGTGCCAGCAGTTATAAAGGGGGCCACACCTTC. This sequence encodes CASSYKGGHTF.

This clonotype was seen a handful of times. CDR3 sequence: CSATGGVPRKVEQYF. CDR3 coding DNA: TGCAGTGCTACGGGCGGAGTCCCTAGGAAGGTCGAGCAGTACTTC. The chain combines TRBV20-1 with TRBJ2-7, with D uncertain. CDR1 and CDR2 (germline): DFQATT, SNEGSKA (reference sequence). Trimming took 4 bases from V and 6 from J, leaving 22 bases between them. The CDR3 spans 15 residues.

The chain has TRBV28 and TRBJ1-1; 11 nucleotides line up with TRBD1. Trimming removed 6 bases from V and 0 bases from J; junction bases left unmatched: 9. The germline V gene encodes CDR1 MDHEN and CDR2 SYDVKM. The CDR3 has 17 amino acids. The chain's CDR3 is CASSLGTGGPMNTEAFF. The CDR3 DNA follows: TGTGCCAGCAGCCTAGGGACAGGGGGACCGATGAACACTGAAGCTTTCTTT.

This clonotype was counted many times. The rearrangement joins TRBV15 to TRBJ1-3; maybe TRBD1 (6 bases). With 1 base removed from V and 4 bases from J, the gap between germline ends came to 11 bases. From germline, CDR1 is LNHNV and CDR2 YYDKDF (reference sequence). The CDR3 sequence is 15 residues long. CDR3 loop: CATSRGGALGNTIYF. For the CDR3, the DNA is TGTGCCACCAGCAGAGGGGGGGCTCTAGGAAACACCATATATTTT.

This clonotype was seen more than once but under ten times. The gene calls are TRBV20-1 and TRBJ1-2; TRBD1 matches 7 bases. This CDR3 region has 13 residues. Germline CDR1 and CDR2: DFQATT and SNEGSKA (reference sequence). The V gene end was trimmed by 6 bases and the J gene end by 2 bases; junction bases not matched to a gene: 6. CDR3 loop: CSAADRRNYGYTF. Written as DNA, the CDR3 is TGCAGTGCGGCGGACAGGCGAAACTATGGCTACACCTTC.

In its sample, this clonotype was seen many times. The chain has TRBV6-5 and TRBJ1-5; TRBD1 aligns across 9 bases. V trimming: 5 bases; J trimming: 3 bases; junction bases outside the gene matches: 8. This CDR3 is built from 16 residues. Germline values: CDR1 MNHEY, CDR2 SVGAGI. The CDR3 DNA reads as TGTGCCAGCAGTCCGACCGGGACAGGGATCAATCAGCCCCAGCATTTT. Protein sequence: CASSPTGTGINQPQHF.

This clonotype was observed many times. The rearrangement links TRBV28 to TRBJ2-7; D not resolved. This CDR3 is 14 amino acids long. V lost 4 bases and J 1 base, leaving 11 bases between the germline ends. CDR1 is MDHEN and CDR2 is SYDVKM in the germline V gene. CDR3 sequence: CASSSDRKSYEQYF. The CDR3 DNA reads TGTGCCAGCAGTTCGGACCGAAAGTCCTACGAGCAGTACTTC.

This clonotype was counted ten times or more. The chain joins TRBV11-2 to TRBJ2-5; D is unclear. Germline V gene lookup returns CDR1 SGHAT and CDR2 FQNNGV. The CDR3 sequence is 13 residues long. The V gene lost 4 bases and the J gene lost 8 bases, with 14 bases spanning the gap. The CDR3 sequence is CASSYRSLGTQYF. The CDR3 bases are TGTGCCAGCAGCTATCGGAGTTTAGGAACCCAGTACTTC.

The chain employs TRBV2 and TRBJ1-1; tentative D call: TRBD1 (5 bases). CDR1 is SNHLY and CDR2 is FYNNEI in the germline V gene. Trimming removed 1 base from V and 8 bases from J, with 14 bases in between. There are 14 residues in the CDR3. The CDR3 is CASSEETGRDEAFF. CDR3 DNA: TGTGCCAGCAGTGAAGAGACGGGCAGGGACGAAGCTTTCTTT.